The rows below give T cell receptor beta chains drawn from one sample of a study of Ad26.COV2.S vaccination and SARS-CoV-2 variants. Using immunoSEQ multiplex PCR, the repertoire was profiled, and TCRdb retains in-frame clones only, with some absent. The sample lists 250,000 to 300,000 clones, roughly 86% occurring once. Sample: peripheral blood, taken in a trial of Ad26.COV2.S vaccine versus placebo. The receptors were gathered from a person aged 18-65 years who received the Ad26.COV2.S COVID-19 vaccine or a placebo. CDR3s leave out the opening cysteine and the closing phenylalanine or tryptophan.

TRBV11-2 ASSLRVDTEAF
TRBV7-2 ASSPRVGAYQPQH
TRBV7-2 ASSRGWGISGNTIY
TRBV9 ASSADSRASTDTQY
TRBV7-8 ASSPDMNTEAF
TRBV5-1 ASSSGTASSYEQY
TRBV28 ASSPGGGTEAF
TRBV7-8 ASKGLAGPGELF
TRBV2 ASRARLQYYEQY
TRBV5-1 ASSAGTASYNEQF
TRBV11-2 ASTFTTGYLSSGANVLT
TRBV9 ASSRDRARSEAF
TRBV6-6 ASRQGSWEQY
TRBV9 ASSVGQGRETQY
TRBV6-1 ASSEALGRGNYGYT
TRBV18 ASSKQGLGDTEAF
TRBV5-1 ASSSQVNTGELF
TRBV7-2 ASSQDRENYGYT
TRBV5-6 ASSLYINTEAF
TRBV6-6 ASSYPGPYT
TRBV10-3 AISDEPTGTSPPDTQY
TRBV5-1 ASSLVLAGVDEQF
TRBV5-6 ASSGNRAGYT
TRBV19 ASTPGGGEPKNIQY
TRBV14 ASSYSGTVTDTQY
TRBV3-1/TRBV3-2 ASTTRRGGETQY
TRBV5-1 ASSPRQGAGTDTQY
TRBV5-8 ASSTHRGKKEASYNSPLH
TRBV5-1 ASSPQGGVTEAF
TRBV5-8 ASSLWTSGRSDTQY
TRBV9 ASSLDSSSGNTIY
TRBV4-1 ASSQEAIRVGGF
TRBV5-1 ASSPRGGREDT
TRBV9 ASSVEGTVSTEAF
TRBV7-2 ASSLTASYEQY
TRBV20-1 SAPGGNTIY
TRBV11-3 ASSLDKTRYEAF
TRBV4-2 ASSQEGGADEKLF
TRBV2 ASSGGGVLQY
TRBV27 ASSTWTSGGETQY
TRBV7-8 ASSLAPADTQY
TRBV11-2 ASSPQLGQGQETQY
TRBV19 ASSRGSYEQY
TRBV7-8 ASSLPQATNEQF
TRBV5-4 ASSLGGATNEKLF